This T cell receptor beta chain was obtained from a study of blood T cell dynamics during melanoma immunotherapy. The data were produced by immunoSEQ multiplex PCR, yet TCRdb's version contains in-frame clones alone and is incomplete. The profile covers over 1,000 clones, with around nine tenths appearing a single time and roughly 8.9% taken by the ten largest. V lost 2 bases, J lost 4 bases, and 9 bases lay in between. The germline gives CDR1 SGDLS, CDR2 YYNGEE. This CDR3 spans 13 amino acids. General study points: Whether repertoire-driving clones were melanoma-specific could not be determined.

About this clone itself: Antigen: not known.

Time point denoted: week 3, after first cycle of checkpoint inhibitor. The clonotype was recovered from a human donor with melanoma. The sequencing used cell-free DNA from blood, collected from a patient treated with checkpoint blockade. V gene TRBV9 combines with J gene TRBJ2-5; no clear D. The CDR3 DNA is TGTGCCAGCAGCGTCTCCGATAGAGAGACCCAGTACTTC. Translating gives CASSVSDRETQYF.